This T cell receptor beta chain emerged from a study of cytomegalovirus exposure and HLA in healthy donors. The CDR3 extends over 13 amino acids. Germline CDR1 and CDR2: GTSNPN and SVGIG (reference sequence). J lost 6 bases, V lost 5 bases, and 5 bases had no gene match. Study findings and constraints: Common viral pathogens (according to a later analysis) appeared linked to several of the most significant clusters.

For this clone: Its target is unknown.

The PCR used 60 Vbeta and 13 Jbeta primers. TCRdb keeps only in-frame clones here, not all; method: immunoSEQ multiplex PCR. The repertoire holds approximately 140,000 clones, with around 79% as singletons. The sequence came from a woman between 40 and 55 years old in good health and CMV-seropositive. What was sequenced was PBMCs. This chain links TRBV30 with TRBJ2-2; 8 bases are shared with TRBD2. The CDR3 is CAWGGLVPGELFF. CDR3 DNA sequence: TGTGCCTGGGGGGGACTAGTACCCGGGGAGCTGTTTTTT. The variable domain in full, with the rest retrieved from reference TRBV30 and TRBJ2-2, is SQTIHQWPATLVQPVGSPLSLECTVEGTSNPNLYWYRQAAGRGLQLLFYSVGIGQISSEVPQNLSASRPQDRQFILSSKKLLLSDSGFYLCAWGGLVPGELFFGEGSRLTVL.